The clone carrying this TCR beta chain has a handful of counts. Its matching antigen is unknown. Whenever a sample was processed, at least 6 million PBMCs were isolated. Total RNA extracted from each sample amounted to at least 5.5 micrograms. Then a second PCR, running roughly 7 to 12 cycles, was carried out with a sample-barcoded 5' primer and a J-beta primer mix. Via MiXCR, TCRdb re-called the 5' RACE reads, giving one row per CDR3 protein. The data contain about 720,000 distinct CDR3 sequences, about a fifth of them singletons. The data derive from a study of blood T cells in healthy people across ages. Overall study: About one barcoded beta molecule per two T cells was captured by template switching.

There are 15 residues in the CDR3. V dropped 1 base and J dropped 2 bases, with 10 bases sitting between them. The germline V gene has CDR1 SGHKS and CDR2 YYEKEE (reference sequence). Study-level results: More naive CD4+ cells and higher diversity were found in long-lived than in aged donors.

The receptor was isolated from a man between 65 and 79 years old in good health. The sequencing sample was made of blood. This chain connects TRBV5-5 to TRBJ2-1; weak D call: TRBD2 (5 bases). The CDR3 here is CASSLIPGTYNEQFF. The CDR3 bases are TGTGCCAGCAGCTTGATCCCGGGAACCTACAATGAGCAGTTCTTC.